Many counts were recorded for the clone carrying this TCR beta chain. Trimming removed 7 bases from V and 3 bases from J, with 11 bases in between. CDR1 is ENHRY and CDR2 is SYGVKD in the germline V gene. This CDR3 is 13 amino acids long. TCRdb re-analysed the RT-PCR reads in MiXCR, keeping a single row per CDR3 protein. This sample yields hundreds of thousands of distinct CDR3 sequences, of which approximately 15% are seen a single time; 3% to 4.5% belongs to the top ten. Sequencing was done on a sample of memory CD4+ T cells from blood. The clonotype originates from a female donor in good health, serving as a healthy control. V usage is TRBV10-3 and J usage is TRBJ2-3; D ambiguous. CDR3 region: CAIKDQPTDTQYF. For the CDR3, the DNA is TGTGCCATCAAGGATCAGCCAACAGATACGCAGTATTTT.